Following are 23 T cell receptor beta chains from one sample sequenced in a study of control samples from healthy donors and cancer patients. Only in-frame clones appear in the TCRdb table, and some are missing; sequencing was by immunoSEQ multiplex PCR. The data show about 120,000 clones, 87% seen once. Sequencing was performed on blood. These receptors were collected from a man aged 25-45 years in good health.

The chain uses TRBV20-1 and TRBJ2-7, with D unresolved. Germline loops: CDR1 DFQATT, CDR2 SNEGSKA (reference sequence). This CDR3 comprises 11 residues. The V end was cut by 5 bases, the J end by 2 bases, with 7 bases between. The DNA of the CDR3 is TGCAGTGCTGGGCGAGCCTACGAGCAGTACGTC. Protein sequence: CSAGRAYEQYV.

This clone was counted only a few times. J is TRBJ1-2 and V is TRBV6-5; 8 bases match TRBD1. The ends lost 6 bases at V and 4 bases at J; junction bases unmatched: 4. Germline lookup yields CDR1 MNHEY and CDR2 SVGAGI. This CDR3 comprises 13 residues. In DNA, the CDR3 is TGTGCCAGCAGCGGACAGGGAGTCTATGGCTACACCTTC. Amino acids: CASSGQGVYGYTF.

The chain couples TRBV9 to TRBJ1-2; D gene ambiguous. The length of the CDR3 is 12 residues. Trimming pared 0 bases from V and 6 bases from J, leaving 6 bases between. In germline, CDR1 is SGDLS, CDR2 YYNGEE. The CDR3 loop reads CASSVEGDGYTF. Here the CDR3 DNA reads TGTGCCAGCAGCGTAGAGGGTGATGGCTACACCTTC. Looking up the rest from reference TRBV9 and TRBJ1-2 gives the full variable domain: DSGVTQTPKHLITATGQRVTLRCSPRSGDLSVYWYQQSLDQGLQFLIQYYNGEERAKGNILERFSAQQFPDLHSELNLSSLELGDSALYFCASSVEGDGYTFGSGTRLTVV.

V usage is TRBV18 and J usage is TRBJ1-1, with D possibly being TRBD1 (6 bases). The V gene lost 2 bases and the J gene lost 0 bases, with 16 bases spanning the gap. Per germline, CDR1 KGHSH and CDR2 LQKENI. The CDR3 totals 17 residues. Written as DNA, the CDR3 is TGTGCCAGCTCACCAGATCGGGGGCGCTGGGTGAACACTGAAGCTTTCTTT. Protein product: CASSPDRGRWVNTEAFF.

The chain employs TRBV30 and TRBJ1-6, with 8 bases fitting TRBD1. Per germline, CDR1 GTSNPN and CDR2 SVGIG (reference sequence). CDR3 size: 17 residues. V dropped 1 base and J dropped 5; count of bases not matched to a gene: 10. The CDR3 region is CAWSAMTQGANNSPLHF. CDR3 bases: TGTGCCTGGAGTGCGATGACGCAGGGGGCGAATAATTCACCCCTCCACTTT.

This clone was found once. V is TRBV25-1 and J is TRBJ2-5; D not resolved. The CDR3 runs 14 residues. From germline, CDR1 is MGHDK and CDR2 SYGVNS. V was trimmed by 5 bases and J by 0 bases, leaving 10 bases between them. The CDR3 DNA is TGTGCCAGCAGTCCCCCAGTGTACCAAGAGACCCAGTACTTC. Translated: CASSPPVYQETQYF.

The chain recombines TRBV19 with TRBJ2-5, with D unclear. The CDR3 is 14 amino acids. Germline V gene sequence: CDR1 LNHDA, CDR2 SQIVND (reference sequence). Trimming stripped 6 bases from V and 1 base from J, with 12 bases between. This CDR3 reads CASSPAALQETQYF. The DNA for the CDR3 is TGTGCCAGTAGCCCCGCGGCGCTCCAAGAGACCCAGTACTTC.

This clone was seen a handful of times. V and J are TRBV14 and TRBJ2-2, with unresolved D. Germline loops: CDR1 SGHDN, CDR2 FVKESK. The CDR3 extends over 12 amino acids. Trimming stripped 5 bases from V and 7 bases from J, with 8 bases between. DNA for the CDR3: TGTGCCAGCAGCTCGGTATACGGGGAGCTGTTTTTT. Translating it yields CASSSVYGELFF.

This clone was seen only once. The CDR3 sequence is CASSEPATGGGEAFF. DNA of the CDR3: TGTGCCAGCAGTGAACCCGCGACAGGGGGAGGTGAAGCTTTCTTT. This chain joins TRBV6-1 and TRBJ1-1; TRBD1 agrees at 9 bases. This CDR3 spans 15 amino acids. Germline CDR1 MNHNS, CDR2 SASEGT. The junction had 8 bases not matched to a gene; V was cut back by 2 bases and J by 7 bases.

The chain carries TRBV7-9 and TRBJ1-5; the D gene is possibly TRBD1 (5 bases). CDR1 and CDR2 from the germline V gene are SEHNR and FQNEAQ (reference sequence). The V end lost 4 bases, the J end lost 5 bases, and 9 bases lay between the germline ends. The CDR3 has 13 residues. This CDR3 is CASSYPGDQPQHF. The CDR3 DNA follows: TGTGCCAGCAGCTACCCGGGGGATCAGCCCCAGCATTTT.

The V call is TRBV9, the J call TRBJ2-5; 7 bases agree with TRBD2. With 4 bases clipped from V and 5 bases from J, the junction kept 11 bases outside the gene matches. Per the germline V gene, CDR1 is SGDLS and CDR2 is YYNGEE. The CDR3 is 15 residues long. CDR3 residues: CASSPSGDLRETQYF. DNA of the CDR3: TGTGCCAGCAGCCCTAGCGGAGACTTACGTGAGACCCAGTACTTC.

This clone was observed a few times. The V call is TRBV29-1, the J call TRBJ2-1; TRBD1 is a possible D gene (6 bases). The CDR3 is 12 residues long. The germline V gene encodes CDR1 SQVTM and CDR2 ANQGSEA. Trimming removed 7 bases at V and 10 bases at J, with 17 bases between. CDR3 sequence (DNA): TGCAGCGGTGGAACAGGGACCGGGGAGCAGTTCTTC. It translates to CSGGTGTGEQFF.

V is TRBV27 and J is TRBJ2-6; tentatively, D is TRBD2 (6 bases). Looked up from germline, CDR1 is MNHEY and CDR2 is SMNVEV (reference sequence). V lost 5 bases to trimming and J lost 0 bases, with 8 bases between them. CDR3 size: 15 residues. The CDR3: CASSGGSSGANVLTF. The CDR3 bases are TGTGCCAGCAGTGGAGGGAGCTCTGGGGCCAACGTCCTGACTTTC.

This sequence joins TRBV7-3 and TRBJ2-2; 7 nucleotides agree with TRBD1. This CDR3 is built from 14 residues. Trimming took 5 bases from V and 4 from J; bases not matched to a gene: 4. Germline CDR1 and CDR2: SGHTA and FQGTGA. The CDR3 nucleotides are TGTGCCAGCAGCCCCGGACAGGTCACCGGGGAGCTGTTTTTT. Amino acid sequence: CASSPGQVTGELFF.

The V and J genes are TRBV19 and TRBJ1-2; D might be TRBD1 (5 bases). V was clipped by 1 base and J by 8 bases, with 14 bases between them. The germline gives CDR1 LNHDA, CDR2 SQIVND (reference sequence). The CDR3 length is 14 residues. CDR3 amino acids: CASSIGRGDGGYTF. The CDR3 DNA reads as TGTGCCAGTAGTATAGGACGAGGGGACGGCGGCTACACCTTC.

The chain has TRBV7-2 and TRBJ1-4; possible D gene TRBD1, 6 bases. V was trimmed by 4 bases and J by 5 bases, leaving 14 bases between them. The V gene's germline CDR1 is SGHTA and CDR2 FQGNSA. The CDR3 loop spans 15 amino acids. For the CDR3, the DNA is TGTGCCAGCAGCTCATACAGGGAAGGGAATGAAAAACTGTTTTTT. Protein sequence: CASSSYREGNEKLFF.

The chain couples TRBV5-1 to TRBJ2-3; 7 bases line up with TRBD1. The V gene end was trimmed by 4 bases and the J gene end by 4 bases; junction bases not matched to a gene: 6. This CDR3 is 14 amino acids long. CDR1 is SGHRS, CDR2 YFSETQ, per germline. The CDR3 here is CASSPGGRADTQYF. The CDR3, as DNA: TGCGCCAGCAGCCCAGGGGGAAGGGCAGATACGCAGTATTTT.

V and J are TRBV12-3 or TRBV12-4 and TRBJ2-2; D unclear. V dropped 3 bases and J dropped 2 bases, with 1 base sitting between them. The CDR3 runs to 12 residues. CDR3 amino acids: CASSFNTGELFF. CDR3 bases: TGTGCCAGCAGTTTCAACACCGGGGAGCTGTTTTTT.

The gene calls are TRBV5-1 and TRBJ1-4, with a possible D match to TRBD1 (6 bases). The ends were cut back, 0 bases at V and 5 bases at J, with 14 bases in the middle. The CDR3 is made up of 16 amino acids. Germline V gene lookup returns CDR1 SGHRS and CDR2 YFSETQ. CDR3 residues: CASSLAIGRGNEKLFF. CDR3 nucleotides: TGCGCCAGCAGCTTGGCCATCGGGAGGGGGAATGAAAAACTGTTTTTT.

This clone has more than one count but fewer than ten. The chain joins TRBV5-4 to TRBJ1-3; no definite D call. V was trimmed by 4 bases and J by 2 bases, leaving 16 bases between them. The germline V gene encodes CDR1 SGHNT and CDR2 YYREEE (reference sequence). There are 16 residues in the CDR3. The CDR3 bases are TGTGCCAGCAGCGGAGACACTACCTTCACTGGAAACACCATATATTTT. The encoded protein is CASSGDTTFTGNTIYF.

This chain links TRBV28 with TRBJ2-1, with D perhaps TRBD1 (6 bases). V lost 6 bases to trimming and J lost 10 bases, with 19 bases between them. CDR3 length: 14 amino acids. Per germline, CDR1 MDHEN and CDR2 SYDVKM. CDR3 region: CASSGAQGIREQFF. CDR3 nucleotides: TGTGCCAGCAGCGGGGCTCAGGGGATCCGAGAGCAGTTCTTC.

The chain links TRBV7-3 to TRBJ2-2; D gene unclear. The germline V gene encodes CDR1 SGHTA and CDR2 FQGTGA. V was pared by 5 bases and J by 5 bases, with 9 bases between. The CDR3 totals 13 residues. In DNA form, the CDR3 reads TGTGCCAGCAGCCAAGCCGCGACCGGGGAGCTGTTTTTT. Amino acid sequence: CASSQAATGELFF.

In its sample, this clone was seen a few times. The V call is TRBV9, the J call TRBJ1-2; TRBD1 might be the D (5 bases). CDR1 is SGDLS, CDR2 YYNGEE, per germline. This CDR3 is 13 amino acids long. Trimming stripped 4 bases from V and 8 bases from J, with 15 bases between. CDR3 residues: CASSSSWGSGYTF. As DNA, the CDR3 is TGTGCCAGCAGCTCCAGCTGGGGGAGCGGCTACACCTTC.